Reported below is one T cell receptor (beta chain). Its antigen is not identified. PCR was performed using 60 Vbeta and 13 Jbeta primers. The repertoire was sequenced with immunoSEQ multiplex PCR; TCRdb's copy has only in-frame clones and lacks some. The sample lists 100,000 to 150,000 clones, roughly 74% occurring once. These data come from a study of cytomegalovirus exposure and HLA in healthy donors. The overall study: The Caucasian-associated ancestry cluster held roughly 81% of around 380 genotyped donors. Study findings and constraints: TCR beta V segments were, for the most part, productive about 87% or about 30% of the time in an earlier analysis. Versus the roughly 670-donor mean, an Asian-associated ancestry cluster reportedly showed fewer N-insertions in a later analysis. As a later analysis showed, several of the most significant clusters appeared to be linked to common viral pathogens.

The sequence derives from a woman between 45 and 65 years old in good health and CMV-seropositive. The material sequenced was PBMCs.

CDR3 nucleotides: TGTGCCAGCAGTAGAAGCGGGGGGCGTACCTACAATGAGCAGTTCTTC. Its protein product is CASSRSGGRTYNEQFF. The genes are TRBV2 and TRBJ2-1; 9 nucleotides align to TRBD2. J lost 2 bases, V lost 5 bases, and 7 bases had no gene match. CDR3 size: 16 residues. CDR1 and CDR2 (germline): SNHLY, FYNNEI.